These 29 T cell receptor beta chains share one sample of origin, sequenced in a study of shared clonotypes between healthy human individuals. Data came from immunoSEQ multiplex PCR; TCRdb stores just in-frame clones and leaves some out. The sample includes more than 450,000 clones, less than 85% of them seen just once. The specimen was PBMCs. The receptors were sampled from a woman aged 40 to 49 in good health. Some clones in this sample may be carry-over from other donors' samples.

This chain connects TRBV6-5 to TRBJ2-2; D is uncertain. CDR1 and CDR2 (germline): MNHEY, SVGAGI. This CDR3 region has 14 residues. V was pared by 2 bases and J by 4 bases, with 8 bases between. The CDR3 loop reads CASSYGQSTGELFF. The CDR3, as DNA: TGTGCCAGCAGTTACGGCCAGAGCACCGGGGAGCTGTTTTTT.

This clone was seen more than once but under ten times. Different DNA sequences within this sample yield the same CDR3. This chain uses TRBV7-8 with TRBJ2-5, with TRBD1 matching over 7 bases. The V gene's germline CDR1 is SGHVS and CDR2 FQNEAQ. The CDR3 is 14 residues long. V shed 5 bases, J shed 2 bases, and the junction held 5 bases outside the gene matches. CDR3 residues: CASSPTGNQETQYF. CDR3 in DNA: TGTGCCAGCAGCCCGACAGGGAATCAAGAGACCCAGTACTTC. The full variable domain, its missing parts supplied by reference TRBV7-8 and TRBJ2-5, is GAGVSQSPRYKVAKRGQDVALRCDPISGHVSLFWYQQALGQGPEFLTYFQNEAQLDKSGLPSDRFFAERPEGSVSTLKIQRTQQEDSAVYLCASSPTGNQETQYFGPGTRLLVL.

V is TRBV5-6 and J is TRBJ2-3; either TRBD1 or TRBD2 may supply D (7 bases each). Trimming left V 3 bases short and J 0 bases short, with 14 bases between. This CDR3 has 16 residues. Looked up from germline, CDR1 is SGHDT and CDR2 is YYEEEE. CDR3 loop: CASSWKRDSSTDTQYF. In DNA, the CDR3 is TGTGCCAGCAGCTGGAAGCGGGACAGTAGCACAGATACGCAGTATTTT.

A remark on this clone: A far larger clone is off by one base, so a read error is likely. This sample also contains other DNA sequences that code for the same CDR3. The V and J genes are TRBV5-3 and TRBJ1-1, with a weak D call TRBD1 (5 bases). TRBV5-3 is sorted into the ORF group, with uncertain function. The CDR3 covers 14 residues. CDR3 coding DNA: TGTGCCAGCAGCTTGGATTGGGACTTCAGTGAAGCTTTCTTT. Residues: CASSLDWDFSEAFF.

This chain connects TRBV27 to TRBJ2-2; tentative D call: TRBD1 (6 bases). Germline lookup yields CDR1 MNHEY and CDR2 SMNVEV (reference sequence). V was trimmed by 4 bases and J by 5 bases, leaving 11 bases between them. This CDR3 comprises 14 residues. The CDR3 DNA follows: TGTGCCAGCAGTTACAGGGATCTTACCGGGGAGCTGTTTTTT. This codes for CASSYRDLTGELFF.

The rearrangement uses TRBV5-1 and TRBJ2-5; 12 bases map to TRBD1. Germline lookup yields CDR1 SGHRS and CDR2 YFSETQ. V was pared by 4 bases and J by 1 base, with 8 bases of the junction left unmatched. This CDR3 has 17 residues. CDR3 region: CASSTGTGGEVQETQYF. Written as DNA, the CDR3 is TGCGCCAGCAGCACCGGGACAGGGGGCGAGGTCCAAGAGACCCAGTACTTC. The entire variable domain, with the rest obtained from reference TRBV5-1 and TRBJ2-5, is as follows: KAGVTQTPRYLIKTRGQQVTLSCSPISGHRSVSWYQQTPGQGLQFLFEYFSETQRNKGNFPGRFSGRQFSNSRSEMNVSTLELGDSALYLCASSTGTGGEVQETQYFGPGTRLLVL.

In DNA, the CDR3 is TGTGCCAGCAGCCCCGGCGGGGGGCGCAATGAGCAGTTCTTC. Its protein product is CASSPGGGRNEQFF. This chain uses TRBV7-6 with TRBJ2-1; 8 bases align to TRBD2. Germline V gene sequence: CDR1 SGHVS, CDR2 FNYEAQ. With V trimmed by 5 bases and J by 6 bases, 6 bases remained unmatched. The CDR3 has 14 amino acids.

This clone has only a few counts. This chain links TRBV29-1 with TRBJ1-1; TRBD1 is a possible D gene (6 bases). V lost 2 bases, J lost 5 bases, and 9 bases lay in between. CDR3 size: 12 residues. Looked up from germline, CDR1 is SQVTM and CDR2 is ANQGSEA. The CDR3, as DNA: TGCAGCGTTGAAAAGGGGGGAACTGAAGCTTTCTTT. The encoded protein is CSVEKGGTEAFF. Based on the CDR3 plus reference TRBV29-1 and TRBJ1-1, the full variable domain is SAVISQKPSRDICQRGTSLTIQCQVDSQVTMMFWYRQQPGQSLTLIATANQGSEATYESGFVIDKFPISRPNLTFSTLTVSNMSPEDSSIYLCSVEKGGTEAFFGQGTRLTVV.

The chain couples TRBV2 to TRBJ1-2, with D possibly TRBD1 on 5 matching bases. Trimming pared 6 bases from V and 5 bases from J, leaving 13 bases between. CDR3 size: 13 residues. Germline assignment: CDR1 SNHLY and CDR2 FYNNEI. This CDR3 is CASRGDSRYGYTF. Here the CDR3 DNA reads TGTGCCAGCAGGGGGGACTCGCGTTATGGCTACACCTTC.

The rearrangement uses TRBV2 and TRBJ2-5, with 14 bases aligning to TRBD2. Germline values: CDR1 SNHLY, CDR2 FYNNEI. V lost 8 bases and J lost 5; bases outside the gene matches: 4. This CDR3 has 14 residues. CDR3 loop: CASFGTSGSETQYF. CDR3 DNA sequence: TGTGCCAGCTTCGGGACTAGCGGGAGTGAGACCCAGTACTTC.

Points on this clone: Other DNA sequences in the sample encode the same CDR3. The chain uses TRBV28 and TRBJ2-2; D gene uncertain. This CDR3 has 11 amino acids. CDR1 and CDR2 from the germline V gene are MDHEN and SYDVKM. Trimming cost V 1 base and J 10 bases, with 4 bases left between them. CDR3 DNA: TGTGCCAGCAGTTTATTGGAGGAGCTGTTTTTT. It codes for CASSLLEELFF.

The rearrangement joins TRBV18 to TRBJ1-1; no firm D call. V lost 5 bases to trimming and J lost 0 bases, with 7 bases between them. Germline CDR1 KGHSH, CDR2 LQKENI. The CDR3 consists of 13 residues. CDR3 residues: CASSNTVNTEAFF. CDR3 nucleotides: TGTGCCAGCTCAAATACAGTGAACACTGAAGCTTTCTTT.

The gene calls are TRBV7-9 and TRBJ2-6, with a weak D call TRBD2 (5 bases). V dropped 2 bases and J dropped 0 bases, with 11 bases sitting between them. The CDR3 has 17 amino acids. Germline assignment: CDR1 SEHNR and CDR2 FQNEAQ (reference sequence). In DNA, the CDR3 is TGTGCCAGCAGCTTAAGTCCCGGACTCTCTGGGGCCAACGTCCTGACTTTC. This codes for CASSLSPGLSGANVLTF.

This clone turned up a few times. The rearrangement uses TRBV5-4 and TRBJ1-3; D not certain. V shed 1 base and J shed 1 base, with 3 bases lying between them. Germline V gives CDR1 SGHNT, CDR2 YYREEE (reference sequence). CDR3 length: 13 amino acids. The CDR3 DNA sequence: TGTGCCAGCAGCTTGCCTTCTGGAAACACCATATATTTT. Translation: CASSLPSGNTIYF. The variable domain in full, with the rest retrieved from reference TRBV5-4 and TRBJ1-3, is ETGVTQSPTHLIKTRGQQVTLRCSSQSGHNTVSWYQQALGQGPQFIFQYYREEENGRGNFPPRFSGLQFPNYSSELNVNALELDDSALYLCASSLPSGNTIYFGEGSWLTVV.

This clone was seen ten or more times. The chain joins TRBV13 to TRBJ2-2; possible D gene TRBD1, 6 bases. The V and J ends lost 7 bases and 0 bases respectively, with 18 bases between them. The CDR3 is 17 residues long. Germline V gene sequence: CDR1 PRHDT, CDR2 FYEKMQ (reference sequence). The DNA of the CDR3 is TGTGCCAGCATTGGGGGAAAGGACAGTTCGAACACCGGGGAGCTGTTTTTT. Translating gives CASIGGKDSSNTGELFF.

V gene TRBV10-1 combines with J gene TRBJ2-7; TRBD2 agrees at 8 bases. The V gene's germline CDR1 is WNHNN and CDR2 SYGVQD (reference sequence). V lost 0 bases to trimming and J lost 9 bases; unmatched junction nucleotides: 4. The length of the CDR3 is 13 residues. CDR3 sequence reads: CASSESGLGWQYF. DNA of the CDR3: TGCGCCAGCAGTGAGTCGGGACTAGGCTGGCAGTACTTC.

This CDR3 is CASSPNPVRVAEAFF. Written as DNA, the CDR3 is TGTGCCAGCAGTCCTAACCCCGTTCGGGTGGCTGAAGCTTTCTTT. The chain couples TRBV28 to TRBJ1-1; D unresolved. Deletions cut 5 bases from V and 6 bases from J, with 19 bases between. The CDR3 consists of 15 residues. Germline values: CDR1 MDHEN, CDR2 SYDVKM. The full variable domain, in which reference TRBV28 and TRBJ1-1 provide the parts outside the CDR3, is DVKVTQSSRYLVKRTGEKVFLECVQDMDHENMFWYRQDPGLGLRLIYFSYDVKMKEKGDIPEGYSVSREKKERFSLILESASTNQTSMYLCASSPNPVRVAEAFFGQGTRLTVV.

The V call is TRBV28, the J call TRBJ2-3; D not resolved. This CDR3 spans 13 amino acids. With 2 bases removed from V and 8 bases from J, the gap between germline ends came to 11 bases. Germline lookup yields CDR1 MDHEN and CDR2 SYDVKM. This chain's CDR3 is CASSLPAVGTQYF. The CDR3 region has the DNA TGTGCCAGCAGTTTACCCGCCGTGGGTACGCAGTATTTT.

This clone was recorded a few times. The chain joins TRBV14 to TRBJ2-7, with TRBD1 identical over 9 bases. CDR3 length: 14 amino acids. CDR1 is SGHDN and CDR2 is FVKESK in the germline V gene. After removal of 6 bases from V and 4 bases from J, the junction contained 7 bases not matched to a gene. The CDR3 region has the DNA TGTGCCAGCAGTTGGGACAGGGTCAGTTACGAGCAGTACTTC. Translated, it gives CASSWDRVSYEQYF.

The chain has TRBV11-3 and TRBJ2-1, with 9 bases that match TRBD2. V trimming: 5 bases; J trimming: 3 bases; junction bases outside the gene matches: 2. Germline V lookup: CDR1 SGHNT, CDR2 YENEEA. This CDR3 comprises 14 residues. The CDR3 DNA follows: TGTGCCAGCAGCCGACTAGCGGTCTACAATGAGCAGTTCTTC. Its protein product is CASSRLAVYNEQFF.

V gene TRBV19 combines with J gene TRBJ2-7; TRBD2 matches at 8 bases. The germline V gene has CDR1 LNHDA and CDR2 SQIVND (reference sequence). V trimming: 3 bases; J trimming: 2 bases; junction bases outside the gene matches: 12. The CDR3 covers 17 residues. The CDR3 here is CASSIRHREGLPYEQYF. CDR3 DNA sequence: TGTGCCAGTAGTATTCGTCACCGGGAGGGATTACCCTACGAGCAGTACTTC.

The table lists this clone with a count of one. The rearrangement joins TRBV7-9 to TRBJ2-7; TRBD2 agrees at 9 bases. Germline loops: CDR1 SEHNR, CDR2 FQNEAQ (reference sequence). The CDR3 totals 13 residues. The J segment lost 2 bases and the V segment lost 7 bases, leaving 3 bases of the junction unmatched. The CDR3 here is CASTAGGPYEQYF. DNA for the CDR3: TGTGCCAGCACAGCGGGAGGTCCCTACGAGCAGTACTTC.

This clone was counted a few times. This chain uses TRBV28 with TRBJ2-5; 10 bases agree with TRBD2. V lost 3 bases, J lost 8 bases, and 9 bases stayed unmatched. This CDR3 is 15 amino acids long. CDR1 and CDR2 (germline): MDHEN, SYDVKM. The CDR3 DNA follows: TGTGCCAGCAGTTTGGCGGCTAGCGGGAGTAAAACCCAGTACTTC. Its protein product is CASSLAASGSKTQYF. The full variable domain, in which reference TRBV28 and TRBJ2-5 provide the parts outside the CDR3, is DVKVTQSSRYLVKRTGEKVFLECVQDMDHENMFWYRQDPGLGLRLIYFSYDVKMKEKGDIPEGYSVSREKKERFSLILESASTNQTSMYLCASSLAASGSKTQYFGPGTRLLVL.

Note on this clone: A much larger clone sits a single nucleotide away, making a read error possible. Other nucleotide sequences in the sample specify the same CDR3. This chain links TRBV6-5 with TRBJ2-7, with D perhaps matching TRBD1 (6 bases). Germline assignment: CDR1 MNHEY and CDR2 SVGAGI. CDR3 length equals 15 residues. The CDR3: CASSYRDGSSYEQYF. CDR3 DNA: TGCGCCAGCAGTTACAGGGACGGGTCCTCCTACGAGCAGTACTTC.

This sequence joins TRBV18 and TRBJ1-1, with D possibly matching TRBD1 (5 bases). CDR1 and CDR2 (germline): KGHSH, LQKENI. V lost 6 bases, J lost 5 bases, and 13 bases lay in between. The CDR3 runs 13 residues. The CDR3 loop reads CASSGTPGTEAFF. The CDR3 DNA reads TGTGCCAGCTCTGGGACCCCCGGGACTGAAGCTTTCTTT.

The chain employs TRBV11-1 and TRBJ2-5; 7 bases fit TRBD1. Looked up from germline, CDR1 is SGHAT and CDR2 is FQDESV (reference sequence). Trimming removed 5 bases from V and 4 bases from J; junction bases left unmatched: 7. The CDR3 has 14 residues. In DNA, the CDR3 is TGTGCCAGCAGCCCAGGGGGACAGACAGAGACCCAGTACTTC. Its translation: CASSPGGQTETQYF.

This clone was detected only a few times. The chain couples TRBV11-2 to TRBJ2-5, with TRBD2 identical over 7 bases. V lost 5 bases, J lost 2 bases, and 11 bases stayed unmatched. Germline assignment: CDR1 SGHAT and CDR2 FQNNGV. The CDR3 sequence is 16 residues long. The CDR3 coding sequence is TGTGCCAGCAGCGAATGGACCGGGACTAAACAAGAGACCCAGTACTTC. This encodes CASSEWTGTKQETQYF.

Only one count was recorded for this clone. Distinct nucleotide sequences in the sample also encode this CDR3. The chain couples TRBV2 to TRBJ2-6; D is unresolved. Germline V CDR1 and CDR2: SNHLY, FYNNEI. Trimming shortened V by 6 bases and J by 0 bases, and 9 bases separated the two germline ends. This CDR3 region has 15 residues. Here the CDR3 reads CASRPDTSGANVLTF. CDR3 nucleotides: TGTGCCAGCAGGCCAGACACCTCTGGGGCCAACGTCCTGACTTTC. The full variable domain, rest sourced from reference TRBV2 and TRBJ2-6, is EPEVTQTPSHQVTQMGQEVILRCVPISNHLYFYWYRQILGQKVEFLVSFYNNEISEKSEIFDDQFSVERPDGSNFTLKIRSTKLEDSAMYFCASRPDTSGANVLTFGAGSRLTVL.

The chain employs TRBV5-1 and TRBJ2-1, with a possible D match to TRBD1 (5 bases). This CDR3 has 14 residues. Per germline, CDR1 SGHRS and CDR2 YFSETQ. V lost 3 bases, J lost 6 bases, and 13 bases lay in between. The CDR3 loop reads CASSSQGVGNEQFF. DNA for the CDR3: TGCGCCAGCAGCTCCCAAGGGGTGGGCAATGAGCAGTTCTTC.